These T cell receptor beta chains were read from a single sample in a study of response to subunit inactivated influenza vaccine. TCRdb redid the calling of the RT-PCR reads with MiXCR, one entry per CDR3 protein. The data show about 520,000 distinct CDR3 sequences, with approximately 7.8% seen just once and about 12% held by the top ten. The material was PBMCs from blood, obtained around 25 months after vaccination. These receptors all stem from a man between 50 and 69 years old who received an inactivated influenza vaccine. Both conserved end residues are trimmed from each CDR3. Clone sizes are given selectively: once, few, many, or a class where the clone is expanded.

CDR3 protein	clone size	V gene	J gene
ASSSMTGGTDTQY	NA	TRBV5-1	TRBJ2-3
ASSNQVDNTGELF	NA	TRBV18	TRBJ2-2
ASSLRQEPYEQY	many	TRBV7-7	TRBJ2-7
ASINYNEQF	NA	TRBV7-9	TRBJ2-1
ASSLTGQMNTEAF	NA	TRBV7-9	TRBJ1-1
ASSLGGSVTGELF	few	TRBV7-8	TRBJ2-2
SVEPVLTGGQETQY	NA	TRBV29-1	TRBJ2-5
ASSPLGQGGTYEQY	few	TRBV5-1	TRBJ2-7
ASSLRTGVAGANVLT	NA	TRBV19	TRBJ2-6
ASSYQPDREESSYNSPLH	many	TRBV6-2/TRBV6-3	TRBJ1-6